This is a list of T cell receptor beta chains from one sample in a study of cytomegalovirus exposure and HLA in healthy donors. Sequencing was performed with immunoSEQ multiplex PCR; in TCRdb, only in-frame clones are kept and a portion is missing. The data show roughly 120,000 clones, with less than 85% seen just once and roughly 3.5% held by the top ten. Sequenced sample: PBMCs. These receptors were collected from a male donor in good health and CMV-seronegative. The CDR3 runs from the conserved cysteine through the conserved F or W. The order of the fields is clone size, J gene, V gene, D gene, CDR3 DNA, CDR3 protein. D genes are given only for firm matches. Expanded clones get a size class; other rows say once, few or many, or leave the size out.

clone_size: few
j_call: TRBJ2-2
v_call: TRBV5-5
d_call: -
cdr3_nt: TGTGCCAGCAGCTTGGAATTTACGGGAGCGAACACCGGGGAGCTGTTTTTT
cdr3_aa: CASSLEFTGANTGELFF

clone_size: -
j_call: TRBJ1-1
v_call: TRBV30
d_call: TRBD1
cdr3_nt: TGTGCCCGAGTAACAGGGGGCACTGAAGCTTTCTTT
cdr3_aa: CARVTGGTEAFF

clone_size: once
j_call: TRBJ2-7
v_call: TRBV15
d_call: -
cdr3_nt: TGTGCCACCAGCAGATCACGGGGAGTCGCCAACGAGCAGTACTTC
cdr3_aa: CATSRSRGVANEQYF

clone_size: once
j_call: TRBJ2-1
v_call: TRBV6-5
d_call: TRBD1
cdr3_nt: TGTGCCAGCAGTTACGTTGGGACAGAGTCCAATGAGCAGTTCTTC
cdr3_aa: CASSYVGTESNEQFF

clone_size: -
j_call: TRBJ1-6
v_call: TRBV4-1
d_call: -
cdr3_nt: TGCGCCAGCAGCCCCGTCGGGGGGAATTCACCCCTCCACTTT
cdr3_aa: CASSPVGGNSPLHF

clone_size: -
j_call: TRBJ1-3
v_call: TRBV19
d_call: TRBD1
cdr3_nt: TGTGCCAGTCTGATCGGACCGGGACAGGGAAACTCTGGAAACACCATATATTTT
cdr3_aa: CASLIGPGQGNSGNTIYF

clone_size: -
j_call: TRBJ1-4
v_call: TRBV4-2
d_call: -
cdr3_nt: TGTGCCAGCAGACATCTTGAAGCGTCGTTTAATGAAAAACTGTTTTTT
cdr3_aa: CASRHLEASFNEKLFF

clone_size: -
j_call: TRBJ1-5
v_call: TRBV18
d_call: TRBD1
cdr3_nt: TGTGCCAGCTCAGAGTGGGGACAGGATAGCAATCAGCCCCAGCATTTT
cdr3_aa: CASSEWGQDSNQPQHF

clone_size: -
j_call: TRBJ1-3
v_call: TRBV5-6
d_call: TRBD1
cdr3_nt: TGTGCCAGCAGCTTGGACAGGGGGCGCGGAAACACCATATATTTT
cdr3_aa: CASSLDRGRGNTIYF

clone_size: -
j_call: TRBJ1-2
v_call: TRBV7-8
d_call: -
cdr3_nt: TGTGCCAGCAGCTTAGAGCCCGCGGGCGGCAACTATGGCTACACCTTC
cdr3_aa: CASSLEPAGGNYGYTF

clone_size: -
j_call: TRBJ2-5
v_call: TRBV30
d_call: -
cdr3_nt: TGTGCCTGGAGTGTGCTGGACTTCCAAGAGACCCAGTACTTC
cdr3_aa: CAWSVLDFQETQYF

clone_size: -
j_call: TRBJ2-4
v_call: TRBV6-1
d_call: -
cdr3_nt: TGTGCCAGCAGCGAAGGGGGGGGTCCTAACAAAAACATTCAGTACTTC
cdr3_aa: CASSEGGGPNKNIQYF

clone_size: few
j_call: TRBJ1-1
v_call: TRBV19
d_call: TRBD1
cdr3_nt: TGTGCCAGTAGCATAACAGGGGGGACTGAAGCTTTCTTT
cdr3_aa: CASSITGGTEAFF

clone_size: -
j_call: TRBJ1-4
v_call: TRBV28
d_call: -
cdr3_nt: TGTGCCAGCAGGTTCTCTGCGGGGGTAAATGAAAAACTGTTTTTT
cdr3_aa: CASRFSAGVNEKLFF

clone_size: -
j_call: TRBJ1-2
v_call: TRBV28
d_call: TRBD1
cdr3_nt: TGTGCCAGCAGTTTATCAGGGACAGGGCTTGGCTACACCTTC
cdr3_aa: CASSLSGTGLGYTF

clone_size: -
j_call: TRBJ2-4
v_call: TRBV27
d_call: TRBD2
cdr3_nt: TGTGCCAGCAGTCAGACTAGCCTGAGGAACATTCAGTACTTC
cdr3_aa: CASSQTSLRNIQYF

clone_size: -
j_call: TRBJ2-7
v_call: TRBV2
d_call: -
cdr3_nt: TGTGCCAGCAGTGATAGGCTCGGACTGCCTTACGAGCAGTACTTC
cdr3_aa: CASSDRLGLPYEQYF

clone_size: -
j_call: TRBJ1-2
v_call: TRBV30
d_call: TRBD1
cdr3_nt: TGTGCCTGGAGTGTAACAGGGGCGGATGGCTACACCTTC
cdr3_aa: CAWSVTGADGYTF

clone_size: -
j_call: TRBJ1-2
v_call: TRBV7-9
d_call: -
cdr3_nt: TGTGCCAGCAGCTTAAGCGGATCAGGGGTGGGCTACACCTTC
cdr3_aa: CASSLSGSGVGYTF

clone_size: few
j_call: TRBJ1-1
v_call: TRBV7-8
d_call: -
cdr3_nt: TGTGCCAGCAGCCCCCAGACAGGTCGTGAAGCTTTCTTT
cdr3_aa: CASSPQTGREAFF

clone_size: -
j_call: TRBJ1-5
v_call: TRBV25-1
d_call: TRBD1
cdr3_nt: TGTGCCAGCAGTGATTCGGAGGGACAGCCTAATAGCAATCAGCCCCAGCATTTT
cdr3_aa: CASSDSEGQPNSNQPQHF

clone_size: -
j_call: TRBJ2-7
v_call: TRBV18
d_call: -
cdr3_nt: TGTGCCAGCTCACCACTCTCCAGGGACTCCTACGAGCAGTACTTC
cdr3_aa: CASSPLSRDSYEQYF

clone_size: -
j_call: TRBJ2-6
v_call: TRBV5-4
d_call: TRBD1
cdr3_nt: TGTGCCAGCAGCTTGACAGGGGCCGGGGCCAACGTCCTGACTTTC
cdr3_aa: CASSLTGAGANVLTF

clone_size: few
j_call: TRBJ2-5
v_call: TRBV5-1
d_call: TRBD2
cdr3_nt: TGCGCCAGCAGCTTGGCTGGACTAGGGGTACAAGAGACCCAGTACTTC
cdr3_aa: CASSLAGLGVQETQYF

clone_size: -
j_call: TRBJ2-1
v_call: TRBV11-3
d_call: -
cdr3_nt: TGTGCCAGCAGCTTGTTCTTCGGCTCCTACAATGAGCAGTTCTTC
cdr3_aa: CASSLFFGSYNEQFF

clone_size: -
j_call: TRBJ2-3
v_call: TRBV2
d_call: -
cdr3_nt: TGTGCCAGCAGGGTGGAGGGTGTCCCAGATACGCAGTATTTT
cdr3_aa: CASRVEGVPDTQYF

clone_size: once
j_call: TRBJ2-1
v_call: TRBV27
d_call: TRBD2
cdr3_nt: TGTGCCAAGGGGACTAGCGCTTTCTCCTACAATGAGCAGTTCTTC
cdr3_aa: CAKGTSAFSYNEQFF

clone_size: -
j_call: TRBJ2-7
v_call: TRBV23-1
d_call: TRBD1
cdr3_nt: TGCGCCAGCAGTCAACCTGGACAGGTTGGGGTTTACGAGCAGTACTTC
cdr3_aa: CASSQPGQVGVYEQYF